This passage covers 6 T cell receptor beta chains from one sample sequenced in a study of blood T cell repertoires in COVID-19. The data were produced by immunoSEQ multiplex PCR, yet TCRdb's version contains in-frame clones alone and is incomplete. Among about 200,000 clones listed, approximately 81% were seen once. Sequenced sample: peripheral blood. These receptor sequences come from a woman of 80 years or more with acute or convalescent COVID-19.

The DNA of the CDR3 is TGTGCCAGCAGTTCCATAAGCTATACGCAGTATTTT. Encoded protein: CASSSISYTQYF. The chain carries TRBV6-6 and TRBJ2-3; D is uncertain. Germline CDR1 MNHNY, CDR2 SVGAGI (reference sequence). The CDR3 length is 12 residues. Trimming took off 4 bases at V and 7 bases at J, with 9 bases between the two ends.

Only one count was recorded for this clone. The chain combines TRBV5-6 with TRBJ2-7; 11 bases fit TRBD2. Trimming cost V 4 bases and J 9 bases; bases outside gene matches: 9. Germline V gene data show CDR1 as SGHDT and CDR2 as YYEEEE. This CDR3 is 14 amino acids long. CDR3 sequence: CASSVGLAVSGQYF. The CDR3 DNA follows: TGTGCCAGCAGCGTGGGACTAGCGGTCTCTGGGCAGTACTTC. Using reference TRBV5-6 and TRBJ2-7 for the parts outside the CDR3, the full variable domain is DAGVTQSPTHLIKTRGQQVTLRCSPKSGHDTVSWYQQALGQGPQFIFQYYEEEERQRGNFPDRFSGHQFPNYSSELNVNALLLGDSALYLCASSVGLAVSGQYFGPGTRLTVT.

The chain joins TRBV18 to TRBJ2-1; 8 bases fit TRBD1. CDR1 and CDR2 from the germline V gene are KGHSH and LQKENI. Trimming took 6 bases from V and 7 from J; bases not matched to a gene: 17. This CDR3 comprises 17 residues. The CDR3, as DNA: TGTGCCAGCTCGTCGGACAGGGCTTTTAGGTCGATTAATGAGCAGTTCTTC. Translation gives CASSSDRAFRSINEQFF.

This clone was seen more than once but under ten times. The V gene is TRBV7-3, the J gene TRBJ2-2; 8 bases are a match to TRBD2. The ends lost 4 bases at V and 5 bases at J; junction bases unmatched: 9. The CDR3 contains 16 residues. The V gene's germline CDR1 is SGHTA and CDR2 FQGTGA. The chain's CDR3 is CASSSPAGGETGELFF. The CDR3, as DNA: TGTGCCAGCAGCTCCCCGGCGGGAGGTGAAACCGGGGAGCTGTTTTTT. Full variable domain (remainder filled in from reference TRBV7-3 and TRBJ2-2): GAGVSQTPSNKVTEKGKYVELRCDPISGHTALYWYRQSLGQGPEFLIYFQGTGAADDSGLPNDRFFAVRPEGSVSTLKIQRTERGDSAVYLCASSSPAGGETGELFFGEGSRLTVL.

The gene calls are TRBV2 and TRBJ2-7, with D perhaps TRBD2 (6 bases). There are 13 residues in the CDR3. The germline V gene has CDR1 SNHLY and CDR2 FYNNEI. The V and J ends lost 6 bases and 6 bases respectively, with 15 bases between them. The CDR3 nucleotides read TGTGCCAGCAGATGGACTATATCGGGCGAGCAGTACTTC. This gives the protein CASRWTISGEQYF.

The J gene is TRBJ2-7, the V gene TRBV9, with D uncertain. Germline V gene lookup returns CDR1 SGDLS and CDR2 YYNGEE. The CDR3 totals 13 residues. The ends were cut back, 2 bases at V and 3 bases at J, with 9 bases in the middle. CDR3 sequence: CASSVLAGYEQYF. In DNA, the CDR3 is TGTGCCAGCAGCGTTTTGGCAGGCTACGAGCAGTACTTC.